This T cell receptor beta chain is drawn from a study of spatial heterogeneity in lung cancer. As to time point: sample taken at primary tumor resection. The CDR3 spans 17 residues. CDR1 SGHRS and CDR2 YFSETQ come from the germline V gene. V was trimmed by 0 bases and J by 0 bases, leaving 10 bases between them. This clonotype has a count of ten or more. Its antigen is not identified. Findings and limits, study-wide: Tumors with more nonsynonymous mutations had more expanded intratumoral alpha and beta TCRs.

A single record per CDR3 protein comes from TCRdb applying MiXCR to the 5' RACE reads. The sample shows about 29,000 distinct CDR3 sequences, roughly 7.4% of them seen only once. The sequence derives from a male donor with early-stage non-small cell lung cancer. The chain couples TRBV5-1 to TRBJ2-6; D may be TRBD2 (5 bases). The sample in question was lung tumor tissue, obtained at surgery. Here the CDR3 reads CASSLDVGSSGANVLTF. The CDR3 DNA reads as TGCGCCAGCAGCTTGGATGTAGGGAGCTCTGGGGCCAACGTCCTGACTTTC.